A single T cell receptor beta chain is shown here with its context. Per the study methods: Reference gene primer amplification in the assay estimated nucleated cell counts. The repertoire was sequenced with immunoSEQ multiplex PCR; TCRdb's copy has only in-frame clones and lacks some. V and J calls and clone size are those listed in that table; D and trimming were worked out from the DNA. The sample lists approximately 130,000 clones, 88% occurring once. The data were obtained in a study of blood T cell repertoires in COVID-19. The wider study: Acute and convalescent COVID-19 specimens originated in the United States, Italy and Spain. T cells, B-cell-depleted T cells, or PBMCs supplied cDNA or gDNA.

The receptor was isolated from a human donor in a cohort sampled during active COVID-19. The sequencing input was peripheral blood.

CDR3 in amino acids: CASRRSESSYNEQFF. The CDR3 DNA follows: TGTGCCAGCCGTCGGAGCGAGAGCTCCTACAATGAGCAGTTCTTC. This chain connects TRBV2 to TRBJ2-1; the D is unclear. Germline CDR1 reads SNHLY; CDR2 reads FYNNEI. The CDR3 runs to 15 residues. Trimming left V 8 bases short and J 0 bases short, with 14 bases between.